Sequencing of this T cell receptor beta chain was carried out in a study of blood T cell repertoires in COVID-19. The CDR3 sequence is 13 residues long. Trimming took off 3 bases at V and 2 bases at J, with 8 bases between the two ends. The table came from immunoSEQ multiplex PCR; TCRdb's copy has only in-frame clones and leaves some out. This sample has 99,000 or so clones, with about 91% found just once. Source material: peripheral blood. This receptor was identified in a man between 45 and 60 years old with COVID-19, enrolled during active disease. The chain recombines TRBV12-3 or TRBV12-4 with TRBJ2-7, with TRBD1 as a possible D gene (5 bases). The CDR3 region has the DNA TGTGCCAGCAGTTTTCAGGGTACCTACGAGCAGTACTTC. It encodes CASSFQGTYEQYF.